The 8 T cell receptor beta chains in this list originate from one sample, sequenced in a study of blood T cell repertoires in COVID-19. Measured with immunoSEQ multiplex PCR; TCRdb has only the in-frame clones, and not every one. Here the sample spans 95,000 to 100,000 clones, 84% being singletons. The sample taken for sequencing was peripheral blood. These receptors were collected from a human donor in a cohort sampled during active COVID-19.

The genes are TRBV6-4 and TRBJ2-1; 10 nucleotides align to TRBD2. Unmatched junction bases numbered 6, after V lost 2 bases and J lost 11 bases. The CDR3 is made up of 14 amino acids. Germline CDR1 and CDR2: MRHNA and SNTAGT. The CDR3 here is CASSDKREGAQQFF. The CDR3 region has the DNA TGTGCCAGCAGTGACAAGCGGGAGGGGGCACAGCAGTTCTTC.

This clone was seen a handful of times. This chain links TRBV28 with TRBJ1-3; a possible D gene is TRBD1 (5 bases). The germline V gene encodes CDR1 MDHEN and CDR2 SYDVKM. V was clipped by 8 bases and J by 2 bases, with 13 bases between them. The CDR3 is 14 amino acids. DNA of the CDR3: TGTGCCAGCTCGACCGGGGGGGCTGGAAACACCATATATTTT. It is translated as CASSTGGAGNTIYF.

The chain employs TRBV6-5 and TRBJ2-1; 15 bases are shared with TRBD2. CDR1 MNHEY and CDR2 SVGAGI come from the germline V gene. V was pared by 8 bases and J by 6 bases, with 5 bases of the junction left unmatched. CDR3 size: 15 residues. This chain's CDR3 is CASSPGLAGGNEQFF. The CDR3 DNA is TGTGCCAGCTCACCGGGACTAGCGGGAGGCAATGAGCAGTTCTTC.

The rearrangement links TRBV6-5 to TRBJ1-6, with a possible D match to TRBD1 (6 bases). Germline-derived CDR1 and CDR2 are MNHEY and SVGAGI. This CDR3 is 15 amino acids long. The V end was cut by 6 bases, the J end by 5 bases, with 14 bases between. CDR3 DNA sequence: TGTGCCAGCAGAGTCCGGGACACAAATAATTCACCCCTCCACTTT. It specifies CASRVRDTNNSPLHF.

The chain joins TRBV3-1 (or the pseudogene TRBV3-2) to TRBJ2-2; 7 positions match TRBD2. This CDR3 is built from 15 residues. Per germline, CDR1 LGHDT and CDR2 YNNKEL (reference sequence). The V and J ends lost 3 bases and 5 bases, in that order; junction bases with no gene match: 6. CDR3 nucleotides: TGTGCCAGCAGCCACGGCGGGAGTCGGACCGGGGAGCTGTTTTTT. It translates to CASSHGGSRTGELFF.

The chain's CDR3 is CATTVGSGSIGGELFF. The CDR3 DNA reads TGTGCCACCACCGTGGGTAGCGGGAGTATCGGCGGGGAGCTGTTTTTT. The rearrangement uses TRBV28 and TRBJ2-2; 9 bases agree with TRBD2. Germline values: CDR1 MDHEN, CDR2 SYDVKM. The CDR3 has 16 amino acids. Losses at the gene ends were 10 bases for V and 7 bases for J; bases not matched to a gene: 16.

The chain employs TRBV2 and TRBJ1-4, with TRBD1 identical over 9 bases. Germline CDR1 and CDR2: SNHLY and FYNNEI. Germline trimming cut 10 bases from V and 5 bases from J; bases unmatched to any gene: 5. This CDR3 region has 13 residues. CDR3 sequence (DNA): TGTGCCAACGGACAGGGGAGGAATGAAAAACTGTTTTTT. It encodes CANGQGRNEKLFF.

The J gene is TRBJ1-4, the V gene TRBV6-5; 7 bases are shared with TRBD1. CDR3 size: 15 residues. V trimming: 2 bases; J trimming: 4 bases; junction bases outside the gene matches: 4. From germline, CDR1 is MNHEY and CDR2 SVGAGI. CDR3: CASSYAGTVNEKLFF. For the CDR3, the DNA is TGTGCCAGCAGTTACGCAGGGACAGTTAATGAAAAACTGTTTTTT.